Many counts were recorded for the clone carrying this TCR beta chain. Its antigen is undetermined. This entry is derived from a study of early T cells in non-severe SARS-CoV-2 infection. Study information: Sequencing input comprised bulk RNA from unsorted whole blood; chain pairing was not available.

The study's findings and limits: VDJdb matching favored anti-spike CD8 responses, missing private and CD4 specificities.

J lost 2 bases, V lost 5 bases, and 10 bases had no gene match. Germline lookup yields CDR1 SGHAT and CDR2 FQNNGV. The CDR3 is 16 amino acids. The TCR library protocol attached unique molecular identifiers to the individual cDNA molecules. TCRdb re-called the 5' RACE reads through MiXCR, storing one row per CDR3 protein. The sample records about 28,000 distinct CDR3 sequences, under 5.5% being singletons. Source: whole blood, taken at baseline. V is TRBV11-2 and J is TRBJ2-5; 8 nucleotides line up with TRBD1. This sequence was found in an adult who was a healthcare worker with PCR-confirmed SARS-CoV-2 infection or an uninfected control (not recorded which). DNA of the CDR3: TGTGCCAGCAGCCCACAGAGGACAGGGTTACAAGAGACCCAGTACTTC. Amino acids: CASSPQRTGLQETQYF.